This is a list of T cell receptor beta chains from one sample in a study of blood T cell repertoires in COVID-19. The protocol was immunoSEQ multiplex PCR, while the TCRdb copy is restricted to in-frame clones and leaves out a portion. Here the sample spans a few hundred thousand clones, more than 70% being singletons. Sequences were obtained from peripheral blood. Source of these receptors: a woman aged 40 to 50 who had recovered from COVID-19. CDR3s include the opening cysteine and the closing phenylalanine or tryptophan. Fields, in order: D gene, J gene, clone size, V gene, CDR3 DNA, CDR3 protein. The D gene is left open where the match is weak. Clone size is given for some rows only: seen once, a few or many times, or a class if the clone is expanded.

TRBD1	TRBJ2-7	once	TRBV10-3	TGTGCCATCAGGGATCCCGGGACAGGGGGGTCCTACGAGCAGTACTTC	CAIRDPGTGGSYEQYF
TRBD2	TRBJ2-5	few	TRBV4-2	TGTGCCAGCAGCCAAGGTGGACTAGCGGGAGCGTACCAAGAGACCCAGTACTTC	CASSQGGLAGAYQETQYF
TRBD2	TRBJ2-2	NA	TRBV15	TGTGCCACCAGCAGAGATTGGGGGACTAGTGGCACCGGGGAGCTGTTTTTT	CATSRDWGTSGTGELFF
TRBD2	TRBJ2-7	NA	TRBV28	TGTGCCAGCAGTTTATTGGGACTAGCGGGCTTAGATTACGAGCAGTACTTC	CASSLLGLAGLDYEQYF
NA	TRBJ2-3	NA	TRBV6-4	TGTGCCAGCAGTGCCGGCGGGCCCCAGTATTTT	CASSAGGPQYF
NA	TRBJ1-6	NA	TRBV19	TGTGCCAGTAGTATAGATGGGGGGGCTGGTTCACCCCTCCACTTT	CASSIDGGAGSPLHF
NA	TRBJ1-3	NA	TRBV2	TGTGCCAGCAGCCCCCCCTCAAACACCATATATTTT	CASSPPSNTIYF
NA	TRBJ1-5	NA	TRBV7-7	TGTGCTAGCAGCTTAGCCGCCGGTCAGCCCCAGCATTTT	CASSLAAGQPQHF
TRBD1	TRBJ2-5	NA	TRBV14	TGTGCCAGCAGCCCCACCCGACAGGGGCCCGGAGAGACCCAGTACTTC	CASSPTRQGPGETQYF
TRBD1	TRBJ2-6	NA	TRBV11-2	TGTGCCAGCAGCCAGGGGGCAGGTGGGGCCAACGTCCTGACTTTC	CASSQGAGGANVLTF
TRBD1	TRBJ1-4	NA	TRBV5-1	TGCGCCAGCAGCTTTACCCAGGGGGTGGGGAAACTGTTTTTT	CASSFTQGVGKLFF
NA	TRBJ1-4	NA	TRBV5-1	TGCGCCAGCAGCTTGGCCCCTCGGGGGACGGGTGAAAAACTGTTTTTT	CASSLAPRGTGEKLFF
NA	TRBJ1-5	NA	TRBV5-4	TGTGCCAGCAGCGCAGAACCACGGGATCCAAATCAGCCCCAGCATTTT	CASSAEPRDPNQPQHF
NA	TRBJ2-6	NA	TRBV5-1	TGCGCCAGCAGCTTCGGACAGACCTCTGGGGCCAACGTCCTGACTTTC	CASSFGQTSGANVLTF
TRBD2	TRBJ2-1	NA	TRBV5-8	TGTGCCAGCAGAGGGGCCGGGACTAGTCAGTTCTTC	CASRGAGTSQFF
TRBD1	TRBJ2-3	once	TRBV27	TGTGCCAGCAGTCCGCGGACAGGGGGCACAGATACGCAGTATTTT	CASSPRTGGTDTQYF
TRBD2	TRBJ2-7	once	TRBV7-3	TGTGCCAGCAGCCCTGGACTAGCGGACACCTACGAGCAGTACTTC	CASSPGLADTYEQYF
NA	TRBJ2-1	NA	TRBV7-2	TGTGCCAGCAGCCCCCGGACTTTCCCCCGAGGTGGTGAGCAGTTCTTC	CASSPRTFPRGGEQFF
NA	TRBJ2-5	NA	TRBV25-1	TGTGCCAGCAGTGAGGCGGGCCGGGAGACCCAGTACTTC	CASSEAGRETQYF
NA	TRBJ2-3	NA	TRBV6-5	TGTGCCAGCAGTTACCCGCCCGGGTCCACAGATACGCAGTATTTT	CASSYPPGSTDTQYF
NA	TRBJ2-5	NA	TRBV7-2	TGTGCCAGCAGCTTAGGGCAGCAAGAGACCCAGTACTTC	CASSLGQQETQYF
NA	TRBJ1-1	NA	TRBV6-5	TGTGCCACCCGGACAGTTTCTGAAGCTTTCTTT	CATRTVSEAFF
NA	TRBJ1-2	once	TRBV20-1	TGCAGTGCTAGACCGGACTGGGGCTACACCTTC	CSARPDWGYTF
NA	TRBJ2-5	NA	TRBV6-2/TRBV6-3	TGTGCCAGCAGTTATGTCGGGGAGACCCAGTACTTC	CASSYVGETQYF
NA	TRBJ1-4	NA	TRBV6-2/TRBV6-3	TGTGCCAGCAGTTATGATCCGGCGGGGGCTCTACTTTTT	CASSYDPAGALLF
TRBD2	TRBJ2-6	NA	TRBV5-4	TGTGCCAGCAGCCCGGGGGGTAGGGCCACTGGGGCCAACGTCCTGACTTTC	CASSPGGRATGANVLTF
TRBD2	TRBJ2-1	NA	TRBV24-1	TGTGCCACCAGTGACGACCATAGCGGGAGGGCCGAGCAGTTCTTC	CATSDDHSGRAEQFF
NA	TRBJ2-4	once	TRBV21-1	TGTGCCAGCAGCCCCAGGGGCTCGGCCAAAAACATTCAGTACTTC	CASSPRGSAKNIQYF
NA	TRBJ1-2	NA	TRBV7-9	TGTGCCAGCAGCCTAAATCTCTATGGCTACACCTTC	CASSLNLYGYTF
NA	TRBJ2-1	NA	TRBV19	TGTGCCAGTACCGGGGGACCATTCTACAATGAGCAGTTCTTC	CASTGGPFYNEQFF
TRBD2	TRBJ2-3	NA	TRBV9	TGTGCCAGCAGCGTAGACGGGGGGCTAGCGGGAAGGTGGCAGTATTTT	CASSVDGGLAGRWQYF
TRBD2	TRBJ2-7	once	TRBV5-4	TGTGCCAGCAGCGGACTAGCGGGAGTCTACGAGCAGTACTTC	CASSGLAGVYEQYF
NA	TRBJ2-3	few	TRBV4-3	TGCGCCAGCAGCCAGTCGTCACTAAGTACGCAGTATTTT	CASSQSSLSTQYF
TRBD2	TRBJ2-1	NA	TRBV6-2/TRBV6-3	TGTGCCAGCAGCCGGACTAGCGGGAGCCCCTACAATGAGCAGTTCTTC	CASSRTSGSPYNEQFF
NA	TRBJ2-5	NA	TRBV15	TGTGCCACCAGCAGAGGGCTGGTGTCCCCGGGGCAAGAGACCCAGTACTTC	CATSRGLVSPGQETQYF
NA	TRBJ2-3	NA	TRBV7-6	TGTGCCAGCAGCTTAGCGGCAGGGGGGAGACCCGGCACAGATACGCAGTATTTT	CASSLAAGGRPGTDTQYF
TRBD2	TRBJ2-1	once	TRBV25-1	TGTGCCAGCAGTGAGGCGCCTAGCGGGAGTAGGTACAATGAGCAGTTCTTC	CASSEAPSGSRYNEQFF
NA	TRBJ1-4	NA	TRBV27	TGTGCCAGCAGTCGCGATCCCTGGACAGCCACCCCTAATGAAAAACTGTTTTTT	CASSRDPWTATPNEKLFF
TRBD1	TRBJ1-4	NA	TRBV25-1	TGTGCCAGCAGGGAGACAGGGATGGGGGAAAAACTGTTTTTT	CASRETGMGEKLFF
NA	TRBJ2-5	once	TRBV27	TGTGCCAGCAGTCCATCGCCCAGACAAGAGACCCAGTACTTC	CASSPSPRQETQYF
NA	TRBJ2-1	NA	TRBV15	TGTGCCACCAGCAGAGATGGGGCGCCAAGCTCCTACAATGAGCAGTTCTTC	CATSRDGAPSSYNEQFF
NA	TRBJ1-1	NA	TRBV20-1	TGCAGTGCTAGACGGGACACTGAAGCTTTCTTT	CSARRDTEAFF
NA	TRBJ2-1	NA	TRBV15	TGTGCCACCAGCCCCGGGCCCGCGGGGCTAGCTTTGGGCAATGAGCAGTTCTTC	CATSPGPAGLALGNEQFF
NA	TRBJ1-1	NA	TRBV10-3	TGTGCCATCAGTGAGTCGGGGGGGCGAAGCGGGGCAGCTTTCTTT	CAISESGGRSGAAFF
NA	TRBJ1-2	NA	TRBV7-9	TGTGCCAGCAGCTTCTGGGAGGGCTATGGCTACACCTTC	CASSFWEGYGYTF
NA	TRBJ2-5	NA	TRBV9	TGTGCCAGCAGCCCCAGGCGCGACAACCAAGAGACCCAGTACTTC	CASSPRRDNQETQYF
TRBD2	TRBJ2-2	NA	TRBV5-1	TGCGCCAGCAGCGCGGGGGGCCCGAACACCGGGGAGCTGTTTTTT	CASSAGGPNTGELFF
TRBD2	TRBJ2-1	NA	TRBV3-1/TRBV3-2	TGTGCCAGCAGCCAAGAAATGGTGACTAGCGGGAGGGGGCAGTTCTTC	CASSQEMVTSGRGQFF
NA	TRBJ2-7	once	TRBV21-1	TGTGCCAGCCCAACCGGGACTAGCGGGAGGAAGGGGATCGAGCAGTACTTC	CASPTGTSGRKGIEQYF
NA	TRBJ2-6	once	TRBV7-6	TGTGCCAGCAGCCGAGCGGGCCTGTCGGGGTCTGGGGCCAACGTCCTGACTTTC	CASSRAGLSGSGANVLTF
NA	TRBJ2-2	NA	TRBV18	TGTGCCAGCTCACCCACAGAGCCGAACACCGGGGAGCTGTTTTTT	CASSPTEPNTGELFF